This T cell receptor (beta chain) was sequenced in a study of cytomegalovirus exposure and HLA in healthy donors listed by TCRdb under 2017. Broadly, across the study: An earlier analysis of approximately 640 of the donors reported roughly 270 Gb of sequence data and roughly 110 million unique TCR beta sequences from 190 million or so T cells. An earlier analysis of approximately 640 of the donors applied high-throughput TCR beta sequencing to assess whether each TCR beta V gene segment acted as functional or pseudogenic. Four or five DR-DQ haplotypes were handled as single units for association and clustering, since linkage in the cohort was strong. A later analysis re-examined previously published TCR beta repertoires from roughly 720 donors and added high-resolution HLA genotyping to investigate patterns of TCR occurrence. Among 300 to 450 genotyped donors of the cohort, an average of approximately 240,000 unique TCR beta nucleotide sequences were sequenced per donor, approximately 20% of them non-productive. The study was designed to test whether signatures of past pathogen exposure could be identified by cataloging public T cell receptors. The study combined high-throughput TCR immunosequencing, statistical association of individual TCRs with disease status, and machine learning to predict cytomegalovirus infection status. Of the roughly 390 genotyped donors, around 81% fell in the genetic ancestry cluster associated with self-reported Caucasian donors. Alongside the repertoire data, information on donor age, sex, ethnicity and CMV serostatus was compiled. All discovery cohort repertoires had been generated using a single sequencing platform. In addition to the first cohort of around 670 subjects, a separate validation cohort of 120 different subjects was used. The number of typed donors differed by locus: roughly 620-640 for A, B, C, DRB1 and DQB1; some 500 for DQA1; over 600 for DPA1; and roughly 450 for DPB1. Using immunosequencing, the study profiled T cell repertoires from 666 subjects and related those repertoires to cytomegalovirus serostatus. Genome-wide SNP genotypes for about 65% of the 666 donors were used in a later genetic analysis, which treated that subset as a discovery cohort. HLA typing included class I and class II loci at four-digit resolution. An early release covering roughly 640 HLA-typed donors comprised 250 to 350 gigabases of sequencing data and roughly 86 million unique TCR sequences. Rather than using new phenotypic data, the later analysis identified candidate immune exposures from TCR beta sequences and from how often those sequences occurred across donors. Overall results and qualifications from the work: A further reported finding was that TCR beta sequences accurately predicted the HLA-A and HLA-B alleles for most subjects in the first cohort. This cohort had only TCR beta chains sequenced, and the lack of alpha or paired-chain data limited which features could be detected. Compared with the 666-donor mean, donors in an Asian-associated ancestry cluster had fewer N-insertions in productive TCRs, according to a later genetic analysis. The earlier analysis of about 600 of the donors excluded about 16 rarely observed V segments, including chromosome 9 orphons, because counts were too low. In a later analysis, HLA-associated TCR beta chains were found to be more clonally expanded and to have lower generation probabilities than equally common non-associated chains. Broadly in line with IMGT annotations, most TCR beta V segments showed up in productive rearrangements about 87% or about 30% of the time in an earlier analysis of several hundred of the donors. Linkage disequilibrium might explain the correlated functional status among segregating V segments, but an unknown experimental factor could not be ruled out. The sequencing pipeline was judged likely to have produced a cluster of highly shared sequence variants as a technical artifact. Because the 87-base-pair reads could not distinguish some IMGT-functional V segments, including TRBV6-2 and TRBV6-3, those segments were excluded. A later analysis reported that several top co-occurrence clusters appeared linked to parvovirus B19, influenza, CMV and Epstein-Barr virus. Across donors, most TCR sequences were observed very rarely, whereas some public TCRs were present in many individuals. Roughly uniform sequencing depth across donors was assumed in presence/absence analyses, although this assumption may not hold. Because HLA typing was unavailable for some donors at each locus, only the typed subset was used in association tests. In the study, roughly 160 TCR beta chains were listed as associated with cytomegalovirus. A later analysis found that most CMV-associated TCR beta chains appeared HLA-restricted, with HLA associations seemingly driven largely by CMV exposure. A later analysis associated approximately 17,000 TCR beta sequences with specific HLA alleles at a false discovery rate of 0.05. The classifier was reported to diagnose cytomegalovirus status with high specificity and sensitivity in both the original cohort and the validation cohort. For the cohort, immune exposure information was limited to CMV serostatus. In a later genetic analysis, a missense DCLRE1C variant was associated with V-gene and J-gene trimming of TCR beta chains, and the association was replicated in an independent cohort. A later analysis found that TCR association rates varied across HLA loci, with DRB1 alleles showing the most associated TCRs and HLA-C alleles the fewest. When HLA alleles, especially DR and DQ, strongly co-occurred, attributing TCR associations to individual alleles was difficult. According to the authors, the approach could potentially be generalized to other disease states and immunological phenotypes. In vitro tests confirmed that a few of the cytomegalovirus-associated TCR beta chains recognize cytomegalovirus antigens.

Of note for this clone: Its specific antigen is unknown. No base quality values were provided; no much bigger clone lies one nucleotide off.

From a lookup of the germline V gene, CDR1 and CDR2 are SGHTA and FQGNSA. There are 15 amino acids in the CDR3, from cysteine to phenylalanine inclusive. The retained sequence is limited to the CDR3, 45 bases, with the frame set at the first base. Trimming accounts for 5 bases at V and 6 bases at J, while the number of junction bases matched to no gene is 10. The protocol used for the library was the immunoSEQ multiplex PCR assay. A mixture of 60 forward primers for TCR Vbeta segments and 13 reverse primers for TCR Jbeta segments was used in the multiplex PCR. A multiplex PCR assay on genomic DNA amplified the CDR3 region of rearranged TCR beta genes. Amplified TCR beta libraries were sequenced as 87-base-pair reads on the Illumina HiSeq System. The authors' analysis ran thus. A later analysis tallied 75 million to 95 million unique TCR beta chains across the 550 to 850 repertoires, and approximately 12 million of those chains were shared by two or more donors. Raw reads were error-corrected and collapsed into unique sequences with a nearest-neighbor algorithm that merged closely related sequences to remove PCR and sequencing errors. V, D and J gene segments were assigned by aligning CDR3 sequences to IMGT reference sequences. For a sequence to be retained, at least a six-nucleotide match to both a V gene segment and a J gene segment was required. A rearrangement was called productive if the CDR3 had no stop codons and remained in frame with V and J, and every other rearrangement was called non-productive. CDR3 was defined according to IMGT convention as the region running from the second conserved V-encoded cysteine to the conserved J-encoded phenylalanine. Sequences without an unambiguous match to a single V gene segment were excluded from the earlier analysis of 500 to 700 of the donors. An earlier analysis of fewer than 650 of the donors classified V segments as functional when productive rearrangements were above 56.7% and as segregating when the standard deviation between donors was above 5%. A statistical classification framework was developed to diagnose cytomegalovirus status using the catalog of TCR beta chain sequences. In a later analysis, TCR nucleotide sequences were compared against IMGT/GENE-DB human TR gene sequences so that V and J genes could be assigned. In a later analysis, CDR3 sequences and most-parsimonious VDJ recombination scenarios were assigned using the TCRdist pipeline. A later analysis defined each TCR beta chain by its CDR3 amino acid sequence plus V-gene family, and excluded reads lacking a unique V-gene family. A later analysis removed several hundred highly shared, low-generation-probability nucleotide sequences to deal with suspected cross-contamination and a sequencing artifact. In a later analysis, a clonal expansion index was calculated for each public chain from normalized within-repertoire ranks of inferred template counts. In a later analysis, generation probabilities were computed with a VDJ recombination model fitted to out-of-frame rearrangements, and the resulting probabilities were checked against IGoR. In a later analysis, hypergeometric tests were used to score TCR-TCR, TCR-HLA and TCR-CMV co-occurrence, with a repertoire-size bias correction applied to TCR pairs. A later analysis estimated false discovery rates by permuting HLA or CMV assignments 20 times. In a later analysis, co-occurring TCRs were grouped using DBSCAN, with TCRdist sequence similarity added in when clustering inside HLA-allele-positive subsets. Co-occurrence clustering excluded repertoires with fewer than 30,000 or more than 120,000 public chains, plus five with anomalous nucleotide sharing. This is the immuneACCESS table as TCRdb keeps it, with only in-frame sequences that have V and J called. A part of the clones is gone; compared with another copy, unresolved V genes explain less than half, and the rest is unexplained. That table gives V, J and clone size, and the DNA gave D and trimming. This sample gives around 150,000 clones in total; about four fifths of them show up just once. Together, the top ten hold 7% of the sample.

The cohort comprised 670 or so healthy bone marrow donors. At the time of sampling, all cohort members were nominally healthy, though unrecorded immune exposures were likely present. The donor tested CMV seropositive, placing the donor among the approximately 310 seropositive members of the cohort. Every donor gave a peripheral blood sample, and the peripheral blood mononuclear cells from that sample were used for TCR beta sequencing. Genomic DNA was extracted from the blood cell samples with the Qiagen DNeasy Blood Extraction Kit. The sample was PBMCs. This clonotype was sampled from a young woman in good health and CMV-seropositive. Recombination connected TRBV7-2 to TRBJ1-5; 7 central bases correspond to TRBD1. The CDR3 loop reads CASSPQGGGGQPQHF. The DNA sequence is given as TGTGCCAGCAGCCCTCAAGGAGGGGGCGGTCAGCCCCAGCATTTT.